The clone carrying this T cell receptor beta chain came up a few times. Antigen: not known. The data are from a study of cytomegalovirus exposure and HLA in healthy donors. Study-wide results and limits: Being productive about 90% or about 30% of the time was typical of most TCR beta V segments in an earlier analysis. Presence/absence results assume similar sequencing depth per donor, which may not hold. Specificity for CMV antigens was confirmed in vitro for a few of the CMV-associated chains.

Vbeta (60) and Jbeta (13) primers were used in the PCR. Generated by immunoSEQ multiplex PCR, the TCRdb table keeps only in-frame clones and is missing some. The data show about 120,000 clones, with less than 80% seen just once and roughly 8.6% held by the top ten. This CDR3 is built from 17 residues. The germline CDR1 and CDR2 sequences are LNHDA and SQIVND (reference sequence). The V gene end was trimmed by 5 bases and the J gene end by 1 base; junction bases not matched to a gene: 7. The sample was PBMCs. V usage is TRBV19 and J usage is TRBJ2-6; the match to TRBD1 covers 8 bases. This clonotype originated in a woman in her thirties or forties in good health and CMV-seropositive. Here the CDR3 reads CASSHGQGRSGANVLTF. The CDR3 nucleotides are TGTGCCAGTAGTCACGGACAGGGAAGGTCTGGGGCCAACGTCCTGACTTTC.